The 30 T cell receptor beta chains given below trace back to one sample, sequenced in a study of cytomegalovirus exposure and HLA in healthy donors (dated by TCRdb to the late 2010s). Library creation used the immunoSEQ multiplex PCR assay. TCRdb carries this immuneACCESS record with in-frame sequences only. Its versions omit some clonotypes, under half of them owing to an unresolved V gene in the studies checked, with the rest unexplained. The sample has around 200,000 clones on record, approximately 86% of them singletons. Of the sample, 2.9% is held by the ten largest clones. Sequencing was done on a sample of PBMCs. The receptors were sampled from a woman under 30 in good health and CMV-seronegative.

This chain links TRBV11-2 with TRBJ2-2, with 9 bases aligning to TRBD1. The V and J ends lost 6 bases and 5 bases, in that order; junction bases with no gene match: 7. The germline V gene encodes CDR1 SGHAT and CDR2 FQNNGV. The CDR3 contains 15 residues. The CDR3 region is CASSLPDRGTGELFF. The CDR3 nucleotides read TGTGCCAGCAGTTTGCCGGACAGGGGAACCGGGGAGCTGTTTTTT.

This clone came up once. V and J are TRBV4-1 and TRBJ2-1; unclear D gene. Between the trimmed V and J ends, which lost 3 bases and 7 bases, there was a span of 4 bases. The CDR3 is 11 residues long. Looked up from germline, CDR1 is MGHRA and CDR2 is YSYEKL. The CDR3 sequence is CASSHTNEQFF. CDR3 DNA: TGCGCCAGCAGCCATACTAATGAGCAGTTCTTC.

The V gene is TRBV1, the J gene TRBJ1-5; the DNA was not compared with TRBD1, the D call given in the table. TRBV1 is a known pseudogene. CDR3 length equals 15 residues. CDR3 protein: CTSSHAQGCYQPQHF. The CDR3 DNA reads TGCACCAGCAGCCACGCACAGGGATGTTATCAGCCCCAGCATTTT.

This clone was found once. The chain carries TRBV28 and TRBJ1-2, with D possibly matching TRBD1 (5 bases). The CDR3 covers 12 residues. Looked up from germline, CDR1 is MDHEN and CDR2 is SYDVKM. The V end lost 1 base, the J end lost 7 bases, and 7 bases lay between the germline ends. The DNA of the CDR3 is TGTGCCAGCAGTTTATTGGGGGGTGGCTACACCTTC. Translated, it gives CASSLLGGGYTF.

The chain links TRBV19 to TRBJ1-1; D is possibly TRBD1 (6 bases). Germline loops: CDR1 LNHDA, CDR2 SQIVND (reference sequence). CDR3 length: 14 amino acids. V was cut by 9 bases and J by 11 bases, with 25 bases left in between. CDR3 protein: CASQLIPGQGAAFF. The CDR3 nucleotides read TGTGCCAGCCAATTAATACCGGGACAAGGGGCGGCTTTCTTT.

The V gene is TRBV4-3, the J gene TRBJ1-3; tentative D call: TRBD1 (5 bases). The V end was cut by 3 bases, the J end by 0 bases, with 12 bases between. Germline CDR1 and CDR2: LGHNA and YSLEER. The CDR3 consists of 16 residues. CDR3 in DNA: TGCGCCAGCAGCCACAGCGCAGGGATCTCTGGAAACACCATATATTTT. Its protein is CASSHSAGISGNTIYF.

V and J are TRBV27 and TRBJ2-1, with 11 nucleotides matching TRBD1. Germline lookup yields CDR1 MNHEY and CDR2 SMNVEV (reference sequence). J lost 2 bases, V lost 4 bases, and 10 bases had no gene match. This CDR3 has 18 amino acids. CDR3 DNA: TGTGCCAGCAGTTCTACCGGGACAGGGGGGATCGCCTACAATGAGCAGTTCTTC. Its translation is CASSSTGTGGIAYNEQFF.

The chain employs TRBV6-5 and TRBJ1-1; TRBD1 aligns across 7 bases. J was trimmed by 1 base and V by 4 bases; bases with no gene match: 3. From germline, CDR1 is MNHEY and CDR2 SVGAGI. CDR3 length equals 14 residues. The CDR3 spells CASSSRTGNTEAFF. CDR3 sequence (DNA): TGTGCCAGCAGTTCTAGGACAGGGAACACTGAAGCTTTCTTT.

The V gene is TRBV28, the J gene TRBJ2-5; 8 bases fit TRBD2. J was trimmed by 5 bases and V by 2 bases; bases with no gene match: 4. Germline V lookup: CDR1 MDHEN, CDR2 SYDVKM. There are 14 residues in the CDR3. The CDR3 DNA reads as TGTGCCAGCAGTTTAGACGGGAGGGCTGAGACCCAGTACTTC. The encoded protein is CASSLDGRAETQYF.

V gene TRBV9 combines with J gene TRBJ2-7, with D perhaps TRBD1 (5 bases). Germline V CDR1 and CDR2: SGDLS, YYNGEE. V dropped 3 bases and J dropped 0 bases, with 10 bases sitting between them. The CDR3 length is 14 residues. The CDR3 sequence: CASSEDDSSYEQYF. The DNA for the CDR3 is TGTGCCAGCAGCGAGGACGACAGCTCCTACGAGCAGTACTTC.

The chain employs TRBV6-1 and TRBJ2-3; D not certain. The CDR3 covers 13 residues. CDR1 and CDR2 from the germline V gene are MNHNS and SASEGT. The germline V and J ends were trimmed by 7 bases and 6 bases, with 14 bases remaining between them. Written as DNA, the CDR3 is TGTGCCAGCACCCTCGTTTCGGGTGATACGCAGTATTTT. Translated: CASTLVSGDTQYF.

The rearrangement links TRBV27 to TRBJ2-7, with a weak D call TRBD2 (6 bases). CDR3 length: 13 amino acids. V shed 3 bases and J shed 2 bases, with 8 bases lying between them. Germline loops: CDR1 MNHEY, CDR2 SMNVEV (reference sequence). The CDR3 sequence: CASSFGRAYEQYF. CDR3 in DNA: TGTGCCAGCAGTTTCGGGAGAGCCTACGAGCAGTACTTC.

V is TRBV10-3 and J is TRBJ2-7; D gene uncertain. There are 12 residues in the CDR3. V was clipped by 0 bases and J by 4 bases, with 4 bases between them. Germline assignment: CDR1 ENHRY and CDR2 SYGVKD. The CDR3 region has the DNA TGTGCCATCAGTGAGTCTTCGTACGAGCAGTACTTC. Protein product: CAISESSYEQYF.

The rearrangement uses TRBV4-1 and TRBJ2-7; D is undetermined. Trimming left V 1 base short and J 4 bases short, with 5 bases between. CDR1 MGHRA and CDR2 YSYEKL come from the germline V gene. This CDR3 spans 12 amino acids. CDR3 protein: CASSQVGYEQYF. CDR3 nucleotides: TGCGCCAGCAGCCAAGTCGGGTACGAGCAGTACTTC.

The rearrangement joins TRBV28 to TRBJ1-1; D not resolved. CDR3 size: 14 residues. The V gene's germline CDR1 is MDHEN and CDR2 SYDVKM. V lost 3 bases, J lost 0 bases, and 8 bases lay in between. DNA for the CDR3: TGTGCCAGCAGTTTGATCACAGTGAACACTGAAGCTTTCTTT. Its translation: CASSLITVNTEAFF.

This CDR3 is CASGLAGGPNNEQFF. In nucleotides, the CDR3 is TGTGCCAGCGGGCTAGCGGGAGGGCCCAACAATGAGCAGTTCTTC. The V gene is TRBV21-1, the J gene TRBJ2-1; TRBD2, the D gene given by the table, was not confirmed from the DNA. TRBV21-1 is reported as a pseudogene. The CDR3 extends over 15 amino acids.

This chain links TRBV6-1 with TRBJ2-7, with D maybe TRBD2 (6 bases). The germline CDR1 and CDR2 sequences are MNHNS and SASEGT. Trimming removed 4 bases from V and 8 bases from J, with 18 bases in between. The CDR3 contains 14 residues. CDR3 protein: CASSGGGLTMKQYF. CDR3 coding DNA: TGTGCCAGCAGTGGCGGAGGGCTTACGATGAAGCAGTACTTC.

The rearrangement uses TRBV28 and TRBJ1-2, with 12 bases aligning to TRBD1. Germline CDR1 reads MDHEN; CDR2 reads SYDVKM. CDR3 length: 15 amino acids. Germline trimming cut 1 base from V and 7 bases from J; bases unmatched to any gene: 4. The CDR3 reads CASSLYGTGGFGYTF. The CDR3 nucleotides are TGTGCCAGCAGTTTATATGGGACAGGGGGCTTTGGCTACACCTTC.

The chain carries TRBV28 and TRBJ1-2, with D perhaps TRBD1 (5 bases). This CDR3 spans 10 amino acids. Germline V CDR1 and CDR2: MDHEN, SYDVKM. V gave up 8 bases and J gave up 6 bases, with 7 bases separating them. CDR3 DNA: TGTGCCAGCTGGGGGGATGGCTACACCTTC. Translating gives CASWGDGYTF.

V gene TRBV4-2 combines with J gene TRBJ2-7; TRBD1 matches at 7 bases. Trimming took 1 base from V and 6 from J; bases not matched to a gene: 12. This CDR3 comprises 16 residues. Germline CDR1 reads LGHNA; CDR2 reads YNFKEQ. DNA of the CDR3: TGTGCCAGCAGCCAAGCCGACGACAGGGTTAGTCCCGAGCAGTACTTC. Its protein is CASSQADDRVSPEQYF.

V is TRBV28 and J is TRBJ2-5; D may be TRBD2 (7 bases). Germline values: CDR1 MDHEN, CDR2 SYDVKM. Trimming shortened V by 6 bases and J by 2 bases, and 13 bases separated the two germline ends. The CDR3 totals 14 residues. DNA for the CDR3: TGTGCCAGCAGCTCACAGGGAGGGCAAGAGACCCAGTACTTC. It yields the protein CASSSQGGQETQYF.

This clone was seen only once. The chain is built from TRBV5-4 and TRBJ1-3, with D possibly being TRBD1 (5 bases). Germline loops: CDR1 SGHNT, CDR2 YYREEE (reference sequence). Deletions cut 4 bases from V and 1 base from J, with 9 bases between. The CDR3 extends over 14 amino acids. The CDR3 region is CASSQTGSGNTIYF. The DNA for the CDR3 is TGTGCCAGCAGCCAAACAGGTTCTGGAAACACCATATATTTT.

The chain recombines TRBV20-1 with TRBJ2-1; a possible D gene is TRBD2 (6 bases). CDR1 and CDR2 from the germline V gene are DFQATT and SNEGSKA (reference sequence). The CDR3 runs to 11 residues. Between the trimmed V and J ends, which lost 6 bases and 8 bases, there was a span of 11 bases. For the CDR3, the DNA is TGCAGTGCCTATGGAGGGGATGAGCAGTTCTTC. As protein: CSAYGGDEQFF.

J is TRBJ2-3 and V is TRBV29-1; a weak D match, TRBD2 (6 bases). V lost 2 bases and J 1 base, leaving 10 bases between the germline ends. This CDR3 has 14 amino acids. CDR1 and CDR2 from the germline V gene are SQVTM and ANQGSEA. CDR3 DNA sequence: TGCAGCGTTGAACTAGCGAGCCGCACAGATACGCAGTATTTT. Residues: CSVELASRTDTQYF.

The chain is built from TRBV6-1 and TRBJ2-3; 12 bases are shared with TRBD2. The V gene end was trimmed by 3 bases and the J gene end by 5 bases; junction bases not matched to a gene: 3. The CDR3 contains 15 residues. CDR1 is MNHNS and CDR2 is SASEGT in the germline V gene. The CDR3 DNA follows: TGTGCCAGCAGTGAGGAGGGACTAGCGGGAGATACGCAGTATTTT. This sequence encodes CASSEEGLAGDTQYF.

The genes are TRBV6-6 and TRBJ2-7; TRBD1 agrees at 7 bases. The CDR3 totals 13 residues. V was pared by 8 bases and J by 4 bases, with 8 bases of the junction left unmatched. Germline CDR1 is MNHNY and CDR2 is SVGAGI (reference sequence). CDR3: CASSGTAFYEQYF. The CDR3 DNA reads as TGTGCCAGCTCCGGGACAGCTTTTTACGAGCAGTACTTC.

V is TRBV23-1 and J is TRBJ2-7; tentatively, D is TRBD1 (6 bases). TRBV23-1 falls under the ORF class, with uncertain function. V lost 7 bases, J lost 2 bases, and 18 bases lay in between. The CDR3 has 15 residues. The CDR3 spells CASTQGYRDPYEQYF. CDR3 DNA: TGCGCCAGCACCCAAGGGTACAGGGACCCCTACGAGCAGTACTTC.

The V and J genes are TRBV5-4 and TRBJ2-1; D might be TRBD2 (6 bases). The CDR3 loop spans 16 amino acids. Trimming took 0 bases from V and 5 from J, leaving 15 bases between them. Germline assignment: CDR1 SGHNT and CDR2 YYREEE (reference sequence). The CDR3 loop is CASSLDPSAPNNEQFF. CDR3 bases: TGTGCCAGCAGCTTGGACCCTAGCGCCCCTAACAATGAGCAGTTCTTC.

V is TRBV5-4 and J is TRBJ2-3; D may be TRBD2 (6 bases). The V end was cut by 0 bases, the J end by 4 bases, with 15 bases between. CDR1 is SGHNT and CDR2 is YYREEE in the germline V gene (reference sequence). The CDR3 covers 16 residues. In nucleotides, the CDR3 is TGTGCCAGCAGCTTGGAAGGAGGGGTTGGAGCAGATACGCAGTATTTT. Residues: CASSLEGGVGADTQYF.

The chain joins TRBV6-1 to TRBJ2-1; no definite D call. The CDR3 runs 13 residues. Trimming took 6 bases from V and 2 from J, leaving 8 bases between them. CDR1 and CDR2 (germline): MNHNS, SASEGT. CDR3 nucleotide sequence: TGTGCCAGCAGCCCGGGTCCCTACAATGAGCAGTTCTTC. Translation gives CASSPGPYNEQFF.